The 21 T cell receptor beta chains below were found in one sample sequenced in a study of blood T cell repertoires in COVID-19. Profiling relied on immunoSEQ multiplex PCR, and the TCRdb table lists in-frame clones only, not all of them. The table has about 98,000 clones, about 80% seen once. Input material: peripheral blood. Receptors originate from a man between 65 and 85 years old with active or convalescent COVID-19.

This clone was seen a handful of times. At one end the junction does not follow the germline gene, possibly because of a read error. The chain joins TRBV7-7 to TRBJ2-2; 8 bases match TRBD2. Germline loops: CDR1 SSHAT, CDR2 FNYEAQ (reference sequence). The CDR3 is 16 amino acids. The CDR3 nucleotides are TGTGCTAGCAGCAACACGGGGGGGCAGAGCACCGGGGAGCTGTTTTTT. Translating gives CASSNTGGQSTGELFF.

This sequence joins TRBV5-5 and TRBJ1-5, with TRBD1 matching 7 bases. This CDR3 spans 18 amino acids. The ends lost 5 bases at V and 1 base at J; junction bases unmatched: 15. Germline lookup yields CDR1 SGHKS and CDR2 YYEKEE (reference sequence). In DNA, the CDR3 is TGTGCCAGCAGTCCCACGTGGCAGGGGGGAGACAGCAATCAGCCCCAGCATTTT. This encodes CASSPTWQGGDSNQPQHF. Complete variable domain (other parts from reference TRBV5-5 and TRBJ1-5): DAGVTQSPTHLIKTRGQQVTLRCSPISGHKSVSWYQQVLGQGPQFIFQYYEKEERGRGNFPDRFSARQFPNYSSELNVNALLLGDSALYLCASSPTWQGGDSNQPQHFGDGTRLSIL.

V and J are TRBV7-2 and TRBJ1-2; possibly TRBD1 for D (5 bases). V lost 0 bases and J 1 base, leaving 12 bases between the germline ends. The CDR3 has 16 amino acids. Germline CDR1 SGHTA, CDR2 FQGNSA. In DNA, the CDR3 is TGTGCCAGCAGCTTAGCATCGGCCCAGGGTAACTATGGCTACACCTTC. This translates into CASSLASAQGNYGYTF.

The V gene is TRBV20-1, the J gene TRBJ1-4; D is uncertain. The CDR3 sequence is 10 residues long. V gave up 5 bases and J gave up 8 bases, with 6 bases separating them. Germline CDR1 is DFQATT and CDR2 is SNEGSKA (reference sequence). Here the CDR3 DNA reads TGCAGTGCTGAGGGCGAAAAACTGTTTTTT. Its translation is CSAEGEKLFF.

The chain links TRBV5-6 to TRBJ2-3; the match to TRBD2 covers 8 bases. V trimming: 4 bases; J trimming: 2 bases; junction bases outside the gene matches: 9. The CDR3 loop spans 16 amino acids. The germline V gene has CDR1 SGHDT and CDR2 YYEEEE. CDR3 sequence reads: CASSGQLAGITDTQYF. The CDR3 DNA reads as TGTGCCAGCAGCGGGCAATTAGCGGGGATCACAGATACGCAGTATTTT.

The chain is built from TRBV18 and TRBJ2-7; D perhaps matches TRBD1 (5 bases). In germline, CDR1 is KGHSH, CDR2 LQKENI. CDR3 length: 13 amino acids. V dropped 3 bases and J dropped 5 bases, with 11 bases sitting between them. The CDR3 spells CASSPQGSHEQYF. The CDR3 DNA follows: TGTGCCAGCTCACCTCAGGGTTCCCACGAGCAGTACTTC. The full variable domain, completed using reference TRBV18 and TRBJ2-7, is NAGVMQNPRHLVRRRGQEARLRCSPMKGHSHVYWYRQLPEEGLKFMVYLQKENIIDESGMPKERFSAEFPKEGPSILRIQQVVRGDSAAYFCASSPQGSHEQYFGPGTRLTVT.

About this clone: One end of the junction varies from germline; a read error may be responsible. The chain has TRBV7-8 and TRBJ1-4; no clear D. This CDR3 contains 15 residues. In germline, CDR1 is SGHVS, CDR2 FQNEAQ. The CDR3 region is CASSPVPAGREKLFF. The CDR3 DNA is TGTGCCAGCAGCCCTGTCCCGGCCGGGAGGGAAAAGCTGTTTTTT.

The J gene is TRBJ2-7, the V gene TRBV9; 12 bases line up with TRBD2. The germline CDR1 and CDR2 sequences are SGDLS and YYNGEE. This CDR3 has 16 amino acids. Germline trimming cut 0 bases from V and 4 bases from J; bases unmatched to any gene: 5. In DNA form, the CDR3 reads TGTGCCAGCAGCGTAGCTAGCGGGGGGGCCGGGTACGAGCAGTACTTC. This sequence encodes CASSVASGGAGYEQYF.

This clone was recorded once. The chain links TRBV6-6 to TRBJ1-3; a weak D match, TRBD1 (5 bases). Trimming cost V 7 bases and J 0 bases, with 10 bases left between them. The germline V gene encodes CDR1 MNHNY and CDR2 SVGAGI (reference sequence). The CDR3 consists of 14 residues. Written as DNA, the CDR3 is TGTGCCAGCATCCGAGACAGCTCTGGAAACACCATATATTTT. This sequence encodes CASIRDSSGNTIYF.

This clone was observed a single time. The genes are TRBV28 and TRBJ1-3, with D hard to call. The V end lost 4 bases, the J end lost 0 bases, and 7 bases lay between the germline ends. The CDR3 is made up of 14 amino acids. Germline assignment: CDR1 MDHEN and CDR2 SYDVKM. The CDR3 spells CASSSRNSGNTIYF. The CDR3 nucleotides read TGTGCCAGCAGTTCCAGGAACTCTGGAAACACCATATATTTT. The full variable domain, completed using reference TRBV28 and TRBJ1-3, is DVKVTQSSRYLVKRTGEKVFLECVQDMDHENMFWYRQDPGLGLRLIYFSYDVKMKEKGDIPEGYSVSREKKERFSLILESASTNQTSMYLCASSSRNSGNTIYFGEGSWLTVV.

The chain recombines TRBV19 with TRBJ2-4; 9 bases fit TRBD1. CDR1 LNHDA and CDR2 SQIVND come from the germline V gene (reference sequence). The CDR3 length is 14 residues. V lost 6 bases, J lost 6 bases, and 6 bases stayed unmatched. The CDR3 protein is CASRGTGNGNIQYF. The CDR3 DNA is TGTGCCAGTAGGGGGACAGGGAACGGAAACATTCAGTACTTC. Full variable domain (outside the CDR3, taken from reference TRBV19 and TRBJ2-4): DGGITQSPKYLFRKEGQNVTLSCEQNLNHDAMYWYRQDPGQGLRLIYYSQIVNDFQKGDIAEGYSVSREKKESFPLTVTSAQKNPTAFYLCASRGTGNGNIQYFGAGTRLSVL.

The rearrangement joins TRBV14 to TRBJ2-1, with 8 bases aligning to TRBD2. The CDR3 has 14 amino acids. Germline V lookup: CDR1 SGHDN, CDR2 FVKESK. Germline trimming cut 3 bases from V and 8 bases from J; bases unmatched to any gene: 6. The CDR3 here is CASSHRTSSHEQFF. Written as DNA, the CDR3 is TGTGCCAGCAGCCACCGGACTAGCTCTCATGAGCAGTTCTTC.

The V gene is TRBV11-3, the J gene TRBJ1-2; TRBD1 agrees at 7 bases. Unmatched junction bases numbered 6, after V lost 3 bases and J lost 8 bases. Germline V gene lookup returns CDR1 SGHNT and CDR2 YENEEA. The CDR3 has 13 amino acids. The CDR3 DNA follows: TGTGCCAGCAGCTTCACAGGGGCAGGGGGCTACACCTTC. Its protein product is CASSFTGAGGYTF.

This clone was observed a few times. The chain is built from TRBV6-6 and TRBJ1-6; 9 bases are a match to TRBD1. CDR3 length equals 16 residues. In germline, CDR1 is MNHNY, CDR2 SVGAGI (reference sequence). The trim removed 6 bases at V and 7 bases at J, leaving 10 bases unmatched. The CDR3 region is CASRAGTGLFNSPLHF. The DNA of the CDR3 is TGTGCCAGCAGAGCCGGGACAGGGCTTTTCAATTCACCCCTCCACTTT.

This clone appeared a single time. The chain joins TRBV19 to TRBJ1-5; D is uncertain. CDR3 size: 13 residues. The V end lost 5 bases, the J end lost 5 bases, and 10 bases lay between the germline ends. CDR1 and CDR2 (germline): LNHDA, SQIVND (reference sequence). Here the CDR3 reads CASSYYEDQPQHF. The CDR3 nucleotides are TGTGCCAGTAGTTACTACGAGGATCAGCCCCAGCATTTT.

This clone was detected once. The chain couples TRBV3-1 (or the pseudogene TRBV3-2) to TRBJ2-3; TRBD1 aligns across 8 bases. The V segment lost 4 bases and the J segment 3 bases; nucleotides outside the gene matches: 12. The CDR3 is 17 amino acids. Germline CDR1 is LGHDT and CDR2 is YNNKEL (reference sequence). In nucleotides, the CDR3 is TGTGCCAGCAGCCCCTCGGGTGCAGGGGGCAGGACAGATACGCAGTATTTT. It codes for CASSPSGAGGRTDTQYF.

This chain joins TRBV5-4 and TRBJ2-3; TRBD2 matches 9 bases. Germline CDR1 SGHNT, CDR2 YYREEE (reference sequence). Trimming cost V 3 bases and J 1 base; bases outside gene matches: 0. The CDR3 is made up of 14 amino acids. The CDR3 bases are TGTGCCAGCAGCTGGACTAGCGGCACAGATACGCAGTATTTT. This gives the protein CASSWTSGTDTQYF.

This clone was observed a few times. The chain uses TRBV5-4 and TRBJ1-2, with D maybe TRBD1 (6 bases). Per germline, CDR1 SGHNT and CDR2 YYREEE (reference sequence). The CDR3 extends over 13 amino acids. The V end lost 5 bases, the J end lost 8 bases, and 16 bases lay between the germline ends. CDR3 DNA: TGTGCCAGCAGTCGGGGCAGGGGCGAGGGCTACACCTTC. Translating it yields CASSRGRGEGYTF.

The V call is TRBV19, the J call TRBJ2-3; weak D call: TRBD1 (6 bases). The CDR3 covers 14 residues. Germline V CDR1 and CDR2: LNHDA, SQIVND (reference sequence). The V gene lost 5 bases and the J gene lost 6 bases, with 15 bases spanning the gap. CDR3 sequence (DNA): TGTGCCAGTAGTTTCCGGGACACCTGGGATACGCAGTATTTT. Protein: CASSFRDTWDTQYF.

Remarks on this clone: The same CDR3 can be traced to other DNA sequences in this sample. The CDR3 protein is CASSPGQMNTEAFF. The CDR3 DNA follows: TGTGCCAGCTCACCGGGACAGATGAACACTGAAGCTTTCTTT. The chain joins TRBV18 to TRBJ1-1; 7 nucleotides agree with TRBD1. The CDR3 has 14 amino acids. The germline V gene has CDR1 KGHSH and CDR2 LQKENI. Losses at the gene ends were 3 bases for V and 0 bases for J; bases not matched to a gene: 1.

The genes are TRBV30 and TRBJ2-5, with 7 bases fitting TRBD1. This CDR3 contains 14 residues. V gave up 4 bases and J gave up 4 bases; unmatched junction bases: 9. Per germline, CDR1 GTSNPN and CDR2 SVGIG (reference sequence). In DNA, the CDR3 is TGTGCCTGGACCCAAGGACAGGCCACAGAGACCCAGTACTTC. This codes for CAWTQGQATETQYF.